This TCR beta chain originates from a study of cytomegalovirus exposure and HLA in healthy donors. As for the study in general: The early release's HLA-typed donors yielded 78 million or so unique TCRs.

A word on this clone: Its antigen is as yet unknown.

Overall study results and limits: TCR beta V segments were, for the most part, productive about 87% or about 30% of the time in an earlier analysis. Later work found most CMV-associated TCR beta chains apparently HLA-restricted. The only immune exposure information that was available was CMV serostatus.

CDR1 and CDR2 (germline): SGDLS, YYNGEE. Trimming cost V 4 bases and J 1 base; bases outside gene matches: 7. There are 16 residues in the CDR3. With 60 Vbeta and 13 Jbeta primers, the PCR was carried out. Measured with immunoSEQ multiplex PCR; TCRdb has only the in-frame clones, and not every one. The sample holds tens of thousands of clones, about four fifths seen once. What was sequenced was PBMCs. The source of this sequence is a woman between 40 and 55 years old in good health and CMV-seronegative. The gene calls are TRBV9 and TRBJ2-3; TRBD2 matches 9 bases. The CDR3 sequence: CASSPRLAVRTDTQYF. The CDR3, as DNA: TGTGCCAGCAGCCCCAGACTAGCGGTTCGCACAGATACGCAGTATTTT.